This entry lists 20 T cell receptor beta chains sequenced from one sample in a study of T cell responses to AZD1222 COVID-19 vaccine. Only in-frame clones appear in the TCRdb table, and some are missing; sequencing was by immunoSEQ multiplex PCR. The sample lists 80,000 to 100,000 clones; 70% to 90% were seen once. This specimen consisted of peripheral blood, obtained 28 days after the second AZD1222 dose. The receptor set was obtained from an adult who received the AZD1222 COVID-19 vaccine.

The V call is TRBV6-5, the J call TRBJ1-3; D not certain. Germline values: CDR1 MNHEY, CDR2 SVGAGI. CDR3 length: 12 residues. V dropped 7 bases and J dropped 3 bases, with 7 bases sitting between them. The CDR3 is CASTGDGNTIYF. The DNA for the CDR3 is TGTGCCAGCACCGGAGATGGAAACACCATATATTTT.

This clone has more than one count but fewer than ten. V is TRBV2 and J is TRBJ2-2, with no clear D. This CDR3 comprises 14 residues. V was clipped by 5 bases and J by 6 bases, with 13 bases between them. In germline, CDR1 is SNHLY, CDR2 FYNNEI. The CDR3 sequence is CASSRTALPGELFF. In DNA form, the CDR3 reads TGTGCCAGCAGTCGAACCGCCCTCCCCGGGGAGCTGTTTTTT.

The V call is TRBV28, the J call TRBJ1-1, with D perhaps TRBD1 (5 bases). CDR1 and CDR2 (germline): MDHEN, SYDVKM. Trimming shortened V by 10 bases and J by 5 bases, and 14 bases separated the two germline ends. The CDR3 contains 12 residues. This CDR3 is CATCFRETEAFF. The CDR3 DNA reads as TGTGCCACCTGCTTCAGGGAAACTGAAGCTTTCTTT.

The chain uses TRBV11-3 and TRBJ2-7; 11 nucleotides match TRBD1. The J segment lost 3 bases and the V segment lost 5 bases, leaving 6 bases of the junction unmatched. This CDR3 has 15 residues. Per germline, CDR1 SGHNT and CDR2 YENEEA. This chain's CDR3 is CASSPMGQGDYEQYF. DNA of the CDR3: TGTGCCAGCAGCCCCATGGGACAGGGGGACTACGAGCAGTACTTC.

The V and J genes are TRBV10-3 and TRBJ2-4; TRBD2 matches 14 bases. The CDR3 consists of 17 residues. The junction had 8 bases not matched to a gene; V was cut back by 3 bases and J by 7 bases. CDR1 ENHRY and CDR2 SYGVKD come from the germline V gene. This chain's CDR3 is CAISDGLAGGPQNIQYF. CDR3 DNA: TGTGCCATCAGTGACGGACTAGCGGGAGGCCCCCAGAACATTCAGTACTTC.

The chain is built from TRBV19 and TRBJ1-3, with D uncertain. CDR1 and CDR2 (germline): LNHDA, SQIVND (reference sequence). The CDR3 sequence is 15 residues long. The germline V and J ends were trimmed by 4 bases and 0 bases, with 10 bases remaining between them. CDR3 in DNA: TGTGCCAGTAGTACAGGAGGGAGCTCTGGAAACACCATATATTTT. This gives the protein CASSTGGSSGNTIYF. Filled out from reference TRBV19 and TRBJ1-3, the complete variable domain reads DGGITQSPKYLFRKEGQNVTLSCEQNLNHDAMYWYRQDPGQGLRLIYYSQIVNDFQKGDIAEGYSVSREKKESFPLTVTSAQKNPTAFYLCASSTGGSSGNTIYFGEGSWLTVV.

This chain links TRBV2 with TRBJ2-1; the D gene is possibly TRBD2 (6 bases). The CDR3 totals 16 residues. From germline, CDR1 is SNHLY and CDR2 FYNNEI. The germline V and J ends were trimmed by 1 base and 4 bases, with 14 bases remaining between them. This chain's CDR3 is CASSEDGGAGYNEQFF. As DNA, the CDR3 is TGTGCCAGCAGTGAAGATGGAGGGGCAGGTTACAATGAGCAGTTCTTC.

This chain connects TRBV5-6 to TRBJ2-1, with D possibly being TRBD1 (5 bases). CDR1 is SGHDT and CDR2 is YYEEEE in the germline V gene. With 4 bases removed from V and 10 bases from J, the gap between germline ends came to 21 bases. This CDR3 has 15 residues. The DNA for the CDR3 is TGTGCCAGCAGCCCAAGGGGTTACAGACTTGGGGAGCAGTTCTTC. It encodes CASSPRGYRLGEQFF.

The chain uses TRBV11-3 and TRBJ2-7; D is unclear. Per germline, CDR1 SGHNT and CDR2 YENEEA. Trimming took 0 bases from V and 3 from J, leaving 15 bases between them. The CDR3 covers 16 residues. The CDR3 spells CASSLDSSRAGYEQYF. The CDR3, as DNA: TGTGCCAGCAGCTTAGATTCGAGCAGAGCAGGCTACGAGCAGTACTTC.

The V and J genes are TRBV5-1 and TRBJ1-2; D is unresolved. Germline loops: CDR1 SGHRS, CDR2 YFSETQ. Trimming removed 0 bases at V and 7 bases at J, with 10 bases between. There are 13 residues in the CDR3. This CDR3 reads CASSLGFSGGYTF. The DNA for the CDR3 is TGCGCCAGCAGCTTGGGGTTCTCGGGTGGCTACACCTTC.

The chain employs TRBV28 and TRBJ1-2; tentatively, D is TRBD1 (5 bases). Germline V gene lookup returns CDR1 MDHEN and CDR2 SYDVKM. The length of the CDR3 is 12 residues. V dropped 11 bases and J dropped 7 bases, with 17 bases sitting between them. The CDR3 spells CAVGGRMSGYTF. CDR3 nucleotides: TGTGCCGTGGGGGGACGGATGTCTGGCTACACCTTC.

The chain combines TRBV19 with TRBJ1-1; weak D call: TRBD1 (5 bases). This CDR3 spans 12 amino acids. Per the germline V gene, CDR1 is LNHDA and CDR2 is SQIVND (reference sequence). V was shortened by 6 bases and J by 6 bases, with 11 bases between the two germline ends. The CDR3 coding sequence is TGTGCCAGTAGCTTCAGGGAAGCTGAAGCTTTCTTT. Translated: CASSFREAEAFF.

The table lists this clone with a few counts. V is TRBV6-5 and J is TRBJ2-6; 7 bases fit TRBD2. Looked up from germline, CDR1 is MNHEY and CDR2 is SVGAGI. This CDR3 is 14 amino acids long. The CDR3 sequence is CGAGAALGANVLTF. DNA for the CDR3: TGTGGGGCGGGAGCGGCTCTGGGGGCCAACGTCCTGACTTTC.

The chain is built from TRBV29-1 and TRBJ2-3, with no clear D. The germline V gene has CDR1 SQVTM and CDR2 ANQGSEA. Trimming cost V 3 bases and J 0 bases, with 7 bases left between them. CDR3 length: 13 amino acids. The CDR3 protein is CSVDPDSTDTQYF. CDR3 coding DNA: TGCAGCGTTGATCCGGACAGCACAGATACGCAGTATTTT.

V is TRBV18 and J is TRBJ2-7, with unresolved D. This CDR3 is 12 amino acids long. The germline V and J ends were trimmed by 3 bases and 1 base, with 4 bases remaining between them. CDR1 is KGHSH, CDR2 LQKENI, per germline. The CDR3: CASSPKSYEQYF. CDR3 DNA sequence: TGTGCCAGCTCACCGAAGTCCTACGAGCAGTACTTC.

By share, this clone counts as medium-sized. This chain uses TRBV29-1 with TRBJ1-1; D might be TRBD1 (5 bases). The CDR3 covers 17 residues. Germline CDR1 and CDR2: SQVTM and ANQGSEA. V lost 5 bases and J lost 0, with 22 bases in between. CDR3 region: CSVQPFEEGLLNTEAFF. Written as DNA, the CDR3 is TGCAGCGTTCAGCCCTTTGAGGAGGGGCTATTGAACACTGAAGCTTTCTTT. Complete variable domain (other parts from reference TRBV29-1 and TRBJ1-1): SAVISQKPSRDICQRGTSLTIQCQVDSQVTMMFWYRQQPGQSLTLIATANQGSEATYESGFVIDKFPISRPNLTFSTLTVSNMSPEDSSIYLCSVQPFEEGLLNTEAFFGQGTRLTVV.

This clone appeared a few times. The gene calls are TRBV30 and TRBJ2-7, with 10 bases that match TRBD2. The CDR3 has 17 amino acids. V lost 2 bases to trimming and J lost 2 bases; unmatched junction nucleotides: 12. CDR1 GTSNPN and CDR2 SVGIG come from the germline V gene (reference sequence). Here the CDR3 reads CAWSRPPRLAGTYEQYF. CDR3 coding DNA: TGTGCCTGGAGTCGACCGCCCAGACTAGCGGGTACCTACGAGCAGTACTTC.

The chain links TRBV6-5 to TRBJ1-6; D remains unclear. The CDR3 runs 14 residues. Germline CDR1 is MNHEY and CDR2 is SVGAGI. Between the trimmed V and J ends, which lost 10 bases and 2 bases, there was a span of 12 bases. Here the CDR3 reads CATRRSTYNSPLHF. The CDR3 DNA sequence: TGTGCCACTCGACGTTCCACCTATAATTCACCCCTCCACTTT.

The chain links TRBV25-1 to TRBJ1-1; D unclear. The germline V gene encodes CDR1 MGHDK and CDR2 SYGVNS. The CDR3 loop spans 14 amino acids. The germline V and J ends were trimmed by 1 base and 7 bases, with 13 bases remaining between them. The CDR3 coding sequence is TGTGCCAGCAGTGAATCAGGCCTCTCGGATGAAGCTTTCTTT. Protein: CASSESGLSDEAFF.

V gene TRBV7-2 combines with J gene TRBJ2-7, with TRBD2 matching 10 bases. The V gene's germline CDR1 is SGHTA and CDR2 FQGNSA. This CDR3 has 14 residues. The V and J ends lost 5 bases and 0 bases, in that order; junction bases with no gene match: 1. CDR3 in DNA: TGTGCCAGCAGCGCTAGCGGGAGCTCCTACGAGCAGTACTTC. The encoded protein is CASSASGSSYEQYF.